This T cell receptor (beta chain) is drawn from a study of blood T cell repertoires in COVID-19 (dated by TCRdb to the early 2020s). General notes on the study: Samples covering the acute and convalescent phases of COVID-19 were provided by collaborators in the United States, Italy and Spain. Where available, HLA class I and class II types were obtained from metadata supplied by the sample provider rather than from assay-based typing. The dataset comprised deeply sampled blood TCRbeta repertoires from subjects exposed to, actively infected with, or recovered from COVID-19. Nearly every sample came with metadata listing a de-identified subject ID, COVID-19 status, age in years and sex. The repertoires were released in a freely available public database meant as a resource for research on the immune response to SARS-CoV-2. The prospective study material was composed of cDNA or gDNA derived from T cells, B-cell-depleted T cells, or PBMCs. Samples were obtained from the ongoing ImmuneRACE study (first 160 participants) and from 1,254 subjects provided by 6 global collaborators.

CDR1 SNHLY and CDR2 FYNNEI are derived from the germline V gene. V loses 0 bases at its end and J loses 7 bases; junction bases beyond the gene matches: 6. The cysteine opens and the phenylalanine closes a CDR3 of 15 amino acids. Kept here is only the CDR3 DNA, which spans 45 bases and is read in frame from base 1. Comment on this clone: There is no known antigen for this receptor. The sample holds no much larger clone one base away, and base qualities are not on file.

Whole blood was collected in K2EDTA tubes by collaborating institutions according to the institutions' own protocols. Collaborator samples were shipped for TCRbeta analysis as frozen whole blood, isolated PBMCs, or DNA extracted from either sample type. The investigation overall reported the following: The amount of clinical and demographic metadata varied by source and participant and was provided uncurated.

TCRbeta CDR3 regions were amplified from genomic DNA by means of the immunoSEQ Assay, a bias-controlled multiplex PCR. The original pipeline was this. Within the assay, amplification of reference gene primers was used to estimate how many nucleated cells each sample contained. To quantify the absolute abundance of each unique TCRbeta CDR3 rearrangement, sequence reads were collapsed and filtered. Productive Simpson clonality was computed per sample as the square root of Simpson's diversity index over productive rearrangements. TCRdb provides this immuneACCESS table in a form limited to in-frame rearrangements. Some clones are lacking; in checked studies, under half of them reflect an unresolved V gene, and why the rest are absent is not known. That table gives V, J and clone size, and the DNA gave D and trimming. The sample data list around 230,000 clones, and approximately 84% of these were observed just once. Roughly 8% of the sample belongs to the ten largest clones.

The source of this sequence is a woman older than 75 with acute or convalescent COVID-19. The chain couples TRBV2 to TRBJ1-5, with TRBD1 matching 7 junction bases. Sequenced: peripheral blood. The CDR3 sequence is CASSEAVRGQQPQHF. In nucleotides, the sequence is TGTGCCAGCAGTGAAGCGGTGAGGGGGCAACAGCCCCAGCATTTT. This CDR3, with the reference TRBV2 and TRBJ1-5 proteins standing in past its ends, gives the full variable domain EPEVTQTPSHQVTQMGQEVILRCVPISNHLYFYWYRQILGQKVEFLVSFYNNEISEKSEIFDDQFSVERPDGSNFTLKIRSTKLEDSAMYFCASSEAVRGQQPQHFGDGTRLSIL.